The present entry profiles one T cell receptor beta chain with its context. This table comes from immunoSEQ multiplex PCR, and its TCRdb copy is limited to in-frame clones, with some not included. The sample records about 36,000 clones, around three quarters being singletons. The data originate from a study of high-grade serous ovarian cancer treatment subgroups. Turning to the study itself: On average, 14,192 reads and 7,494 unique TCR beta rearrangements were obtained per sample.

This CDR3 has 15 residues. CDR1 is SEHNR, CDR2 FQNEAQ, per germline (reference sequence). The ends lost 10 bases at V and 2 bases at J; junction bases unmatched: 7. Tumor tissue was taken before any definitive surgery or chemotherapy was given. Sequences were obtained from tumor tissue. The sequence came from a human donor with high-grade serous ovarian cancer. The J gene is TRBJ2-2, the V gene TRBV7-9, with 10 bases lining up with TRBD2. CDR3 DNA: TGTGCCACCGTAAGGACTAGCGGTAACACCGGGGAGCTGTTTTTT. Translating gives CATVRTSGNTGELFF.